The 30 T cell receptor beta chains below come from one sample, sequenced in a study of CD8+ T cells in alopecia areata. The sequencing template was cDNA reverse transcribed from extracted RNA. Clones were read by immunoSEQ multiplex PCR, and TCRdb kept only the in-frame ones, dropping some. The sample has 95,000 to 120,000 clones, 59% seen once. Specimen: CD8+ T cells sorted from blood. These receptors were taken from a human donor in good health.

This clone was detected a few times. This sequence joins TRBV5-1 and TRBJ2-7; TRBD2 matches 10 bases. V shed 0 bases, J shed 0 bases, and the junction held 6 bases outside the gene matches. The CDR3 is 17 residues long. Germline-derived CDR1 and CDR2 are SGHRS and YFSETQ. CDR3 nucleotides: TGCGCCAGCAGCTTGGCCGAGACTAGCGGGTTCTCCTACGAGCAGTACTTC. This sequence encodes CASSLAETSGFSYEQYF. Full variable domain (remainder filled in from reference TRBV5-1 and TRBJ2-7): KAGVTQTPRYLIKTRGQQVTLSCSPISGHRSVSWYQQTPGQGLQFLFEYFSETQRNKGNFPGRFSGRQFSNSRSEMNVSTLELGDSALYLCASSLAETSGFSYEQYFGPGTRLTVT.

J is TRBJ2-3 and V is TRBV4-1; D remains unclear. CDR1 and CDR2 (germline): MGHRA, YSYEKL. This CDR3 has 14 amino acids. The V and J ends lost 0 bases and 8 bases respectively, with 12 bases between them. The DNA for the CDR3 is TGCGCCAGCAGCCAAGAAACCGGGCCGAGTACGCAGTATTTT. This codes for CASSQETGPSTQYF.

V gene TRBV6-4 combines with J gene TRBJ2-3; 8 bases match TRBD2. This CDR3 region has 16 residues. Trimming removed 0 bases from V and 3 bases from J; junction bases left unmatched: 5. CDR1 MRHNA and CDR2 SNTAGT come from the germline V gene. The DNA for the CDR3 is TGTGCCAGCAGTGACTCGGCGGGGGGCGAAACAGATACGCAGTATTTT. The encoded protein is CASSDSAGGETDTQYF.

V is TRBV10-3 and J is TRBJ2-5; 7 bases fit TRBD1. CDR1 and CDR2 from the germline V gene are ENHRY and SYGVKD. V trimming: 6 bases; J trimming: 5 bases; junction bases outside the gene matches: 6. The CDR3 has 13 residues. In nucleotides, the CDR3 is TGTGCCATCAGGCAAGACAGGGCCGAGACCCAGTACTTC. Amino acid sequence: CAIRQDRAETQYF.

The chain joins TRBV27 to TRBJ2-3; 7 nucleotides line up with TRBD2. V was clipped by 3 bases and J by 8 bases; unmatched bases: 11. CDR3 length: 15 amino acids. In germline, CDR1 is MNHEY, CDR2 SMNVEV (reference sequence). In DNA form, the CDR3 reads TGTGCCAGCAGTTTTTCCAGGGAGGGAGTGGGTACGCAGTATTTT. Translating gives CASSFSREGVGTQYF.

The chain uses TRBV7-9 and TRBJ1-2; D uncertain. This CDR3 region has 12 residues. Trimming took 4 bases from V and 8 from J, leaving 11 bases between them. Germline V CDR1 and CDR2: SEHNR, FQNEAQ (reference sequence). CDR3 residues: CASSSGPEGYTF. DNA of the CDR3: TGTGCCAGCAGCTCAGGCCCGGAGGGCTACACCTTC.

This clone was counted a single time. The V and J genes are TRBV29-1 and TRBJ1-2, with 7 bases identical to TRBD1. CDR3 length equals 15 residues. Looked up from germline, CDR1 is SQVTM and CDR2 is ANQGSEA. The trim removed 0 bases at V and 8 bases at J, leaving 12 bases unmatched. This chain's CDR3 is CSVEDSTGVSLGYTF. CDR3 coding DNA: TGCAGCGTTGAAGATAGCACAGGGGTATCCCTCGGCTACACCTTC.

V and J are TRBV5-5 and TRBJ2-3; unclear D gene. Germline values: CDR1 SGHKS, CDR2 YYEKEE (reference sequence). Trimming removed 3 bases at V and 6 bases at J, with 11 bases between. The CDR3 is 13 amino acids. CDR3 nucleotides: TGTGCCAGCAGCTCGCCCCCGGCGGATACGCAGTATTTT. Its protein product is CASSSPPADTQYF.

The rearrangement uses TRBV11-1 and TRBJ2-5; 8 positions match TRBD1. CDR1 and CDR2 (germline): SGHAT, FQDESV (reference sequence). With V trimmed by 5 bases and J by 1 base, 9 bases remained unmatched. The CDR3 totals 16 residues. CDR3 protein: CASSPSDRALQETQYF. The CDR3 bases are TGTGCCAGCAGCCCCTCGGACAGGGCCCTCCAAGAGACCCAGTACTTC.

The V gene is TRBV9, the J gene TRBJ1-6; perhaps TRBD1 as D (5 bases). This CDR3 has 17 residues. V gave up 0 bases and J gave up 5 bases, with 15 bases separating them. Germline V gene data show CDR1 as SGDLS and CDR2 as YYNGEE. CDR3 loop: CASSVEAGALDNSPLHF. The CDR3 nucleotides are TGTGCCAGCAGCGTAGAAGCCGGGGCTCTCGATAATTCACCCCTCCACTTT.

CDR3 sequence (DNA): TGTGCCAGCAGAATGAACACTGAAGCTTTCTTT. Translating it yields CASRMNTEAFF. This rearrangement joins TRBV6-6 to TRBJ1-1, with D unclear. Germline CDR1 reads MNHNY; CDR2 reads SVGAGI (reference sequence). V was pared by 6 bases and J by 0 bases, with 2 bases between. This CDR3 contains 11 residues.

This chain joins TRBV29-1 and TRBJ2-7, with D tentatively TRBD1 (6 bases). The V end was cut by 4 bases, the J end by 2 bases, with 9 bases between. The germline gives CDR1 SQVTM, CDR2 ANQGSEA. The CDR3 is 12 residues long. CDR3 amino acids: CSVVQGPYEQYF. The CDR3 DNA sequence: TGCAGCGTTGTCCAGGGGCCCTACGAGCAGTACTTC.

The chain couples TRBV15 to TRBJ2-1, with D possibly being TRBD1 (7 bases). The V end was cut by 4 bases, the J end by 5 bases, with 15 bases between. The germline V gene encodes CDR1 LNHNV and CDR2 YYDKDF (reference sequence). This CDR3 contains 15 residues. CDR3 nucleotide sequence: TGTGCCACCAGCACATCTATCAGGGGGGACAATGAGCAGTTCTTC. It is translated as CATSTSIRGDNEQFF.

The V and J genes are TRBV27 and TRBJ2-7; tentative D call: TRBD1 (6 bases). Trimming took 2 bases from V and 0 from J, leaving 8 bases between them. CDR1 is MNHEY and CDR2 is SMNVEV in the germline V gene (reference sequence). CDR3 size: 14 residues. CDR3 DNA sequence: TGTGCCAGCAGTTTAGGGGGCAGCTCCTACGAGCAGTACTTC. Encoded protein: CASSLGGSSYEQYF.

This sequence joins TRBV28 and TRBJ2-3; 8 bases line up with TRBD2. The germline CDR1 and CDR2 sequences are MDHEN and SYDVKM. The CDR3 is made up of 14 amino acids. V gave up 6 bases and J gave up 3 bases; unmatched junction bases: 5. The CDR3 DNA is TGTGCCAGCAGCCTTATAGCGGGGACAGATACGCAGTATTTT. It codes for CASSLIAGTDTQYF.

This clone has more than one count but fewer than ten. The chain couples TRBV13 to TRBJ2-3; D possibly corresponds to TRBD2 (5 bases). Trimming shortened V by 5 bases and J by 6 bases, and 18 bases separated the two germline ends. This CDR3 is 15 amino acids long. The germline CDR1 and CDR2 sequences are PRHDT and FYEKMQ (reference sequence). CDR3 protein: CASSTRSGSLDTQYF. In nucleotides, the CDR3 is TGTGCCAGCAGCACGCGGAGCGGTTCCTTGGATACGCAGTATTTT.

This clone was observed a handful of times. This rearrangement joins TRBV15 to TRBJ2-1; D gene uncertain. V dropped 1 base and J dropped 7 bases, with 8 bases sitting between them. The CDR3 runs 13 residues. Germline loops: CDR1 LNHNV, CDR2 YYDKDF (reference sequence). The CDR3 region is CATSRALGNEQFF. Written as DNA, the CDR3 is TGTGCCACCAGCAGAGCTCTTGGTAATGAGCAGTTCTTC.

The chain employs TRBV29-1 and TRBJ2-5; 10 positions agree with TRBD1. The J call is in doubt because the DNA end fits TRBJ2-7 better. This CDR3 has 13 amino acids. Germline V gives CDR1 SQVTM, CDR2 ANQGSEA. The CDR3 DNA reads as TGCAGCGCGTGGACAGGGGGTGACTACGAGCAGTACTTC. Encoded protein: CSAWTGGDYEQYF.

The CDR3 DNA follows: TGTGCCAGCAGCCGACTCGACGGGGTCCAGTACTTC. Its translation is CASSRLDGVQYF. J is TRBJ2-5 and V is TRBV6-5; tentatively, D is TRBD2 (5 bases). Germline V CDR1 and CDR2: MNHEY, SVGAGI. There are 12 residues in the CDR3. V shed 6 bases and J shed 10 bases, with 15 bases lying between them.

The chain carries TRBV28 and TRBJ2-5; 10 bases line up with TRBD1. The germline V gene has CDR1 MDHEN and CDR2 SYDVKM. The CDR3 is made up of 15 amino acids. V lost 3 bases to trimming and J lost 2 bases; unmatched junction nucleotides: 3. CDR3 residues: CASSFVGQGQETQYF. CDR3 coding DNA: TGTGCCAGCAGTTTCGTGGGACAGGGGCAAGAGACCCAGTACTTC.

This sequence joins TRBV14 and TRBJ1-2; D call uncertain. CDR3 size: 14 residues. Germline V lookup: CDR1 SGHDN, CDR2 FVKESK. V was trimmed by 1 base and J by 5 bases, leaving 11 bases between them. Here the CDR3 DNA reads TGTGCCAGCAGCCAAGGCCCCCCGGGATATGGCTACACCTTC. Translating it yields CASSQGPPGYGYTF.

V is TRBV15 and J is TRBJ1-1, with D unresolved. Germline V gives CDR1 LNHNV, CDR2 YYDKDF (reference sequence). Deletions cut 5 bases from V and 6 bases from J, with 16 bases between. This CDR3 has 14 residues. The CDR3 region has the DNA TGTGCCACCAGCCCACACGTGGGAATGGCTGAAGCTTTCTTT. Protein: CATSPHVGMAEAFF. The whole variable domain, remainder taken from reference TRBV15 and TRBJ1-1, is DAMVIQNPRYQVTQFGKPVTLSCSQTLNHNVMYWYQQKSSQAPKLLFHYYDKDFNNEADTPDNFQSRRPNTSFCFLDIRSPGLGDTAMYLCATSPHVGMAEAFFGQGTRLTVV.

In its sample, this clone was seen a few times. The gene calls are TRBV6-1 and TRBJ2-7, with D unclear. The V end was cut by 10 bases, the J end by 2 bases, with 18 bases between. Germline V CDR1 and CDR2: MNHNS, SASEGT. This CDR3 has 14 residues. This CDR3 reads CAISLDGGAYEQYF. The CDR3 DNA reads TGTGCCATCAGCCTGGACGGTGGAGCCTACGAGCAGTACTTC.

In this sample, this clone turned up a few times. This sequence joins TRBV29-1 and TRBJ2-1, with 9 bases fitting TRBD1. In germline, CDR1 is SQVTM, CDR2 ANQGSEA. The CDR3 has 13 amino acids. The trim removed 4 bases at V and 9 bases at J, leaving 7 bases unmatched. The CDR3, as DNA: TGCAGCGTTGGTGGGACAGGGCGCGGTGAGCAGTTCTTC. Translated, it gives CSVGGTGRGEQFF.

The genes are TRBV6-1 and TRBJ2-7; 10 bases align to TRBD1. V was clipped by 4 bases and J by 5 bases; unmatched bases: 5. CDR1 is MNHNS, CDR2 SASEGT, per germline. The CDR3 has 14 amino acids. The CDR3 sequence is CASSVTGTGDEQYF. In nucleotides, the CDR3 is TGTGCCAGCAGTGTAACCGGGACAGGGGACGAGCAGTACTTC.

This chain joins TRBV7-9 and TRBJ1-4; a possible D gene is TRBD1 (6 bases). V dropped 5 bases and J dropped 8 bases, with 15 bases sitting between them. The CDR3 totals 14 residues. Germline CDR1 and CDR2: SEHNR and FQNEAQ (reference sequence). CDR3: CASSLTGLREKLFF. The CDR3 DNA sequence: TGTGCCAGCAGCCTTACAGGGTTACGAGAAAAACTGTTTTTT.

This rearrangement joins TRBV5-6 to TRBJ2-1, with TRBD2 matching over 9 bases. Trimming cost V 0 bases and J 2 bases; bases outside gene matches: 6. Germline V gene data show CDR1 as SGHDT and CDR2 as YYEEEE. The CDR3 has 17 residues. In nucleotides, the CDR3 is TGTGCCAGCAGCTTGGAGGGGCCTAGCGGGGCCTACAATGAGCAGTTCTTC. Its translation: CASSLEGPSGAYNEQFF.

This sequence joins TRBV5-1 and TRBJ1-2; 8 bases map to TRBD1. J was trimmed by 4 bases and V by 3 bases; bases with no gene match: 8. Germline V CDR1 and CDR2: SGHRS, YFSETQ. The CDR3 is 15 residues long. CDR3 sequence reads: CASSSWTGLTYGYTF. DNA for the CDR3: TGCGCCAGCAGCTCTTGGACAGGGTTGACCTATGGCTACACCTTC.

This chain joins TRBV30 and TRBJ2-7; D not certain. Germline V CDR1 and CDR2: GTSNPN, SVGIG (reference sequence). CDR3 length equals 13 residues. The V end was cut by 4 bases, the J end by 5 bases, with 15 bases between. The DNA of the CDR3 is TGTGCCTGGACTGACGGTGTAGGCAACGAGCAGTACTTC. Protein: CAWTDGVGNEQYF.

The genes are TRBV28 and TRBJ2-5; D unresolved. Germline V gene data show CDR1 as MDHEN and CDR2 as SYDVKM. Trimming pared 3 bases from V and 1 base from J, leaving 6 bases between. This CDR3 has 13 residues. The CDR3 is CASSFALQETQYF. The CDR3 coding sequence is TGTGCCAGCAGTTTTGCCCTCCAAGAGACCCAGTACTTC.